This T cell receptor beta chain was retrieved from a study of blood T cell repertoires in COVID-19. About the research overall: Researchers got acute and convalescent COVID-19 samples from the United States, Italy and Spain. The cDNA or gDNA used as material had been derived from T cells, B-cell-depleted T cells, or PBMCs.

The V segment lost 0 bases and the J segment 6 bases; nucleotides outside the gene matches: 17. Germline lookup yields CDR1 SGDLS and CDR2 YYNGEE. CDR3 length: 19 amino acids. Source study methods: Cell counts per sample came from amplifying reference gene primers. TCRdb's copy holds only in-frame clones and misses some; the assay was immunoSEQ multiplex PCR. For V, J and clone size, that table is used; D and trimming come from the DNA. The sample lists approximately 500,000 clones; 88% were seen once. Input material: PBMCs or T cells enriched from blood (not recorded which). The V call is TRBV9, the J call TRBJ2-3, with 9 bases that match TRBD2. The clonotype was recovered from a woman in her thirties or forties who had recovered from COVID-19. In nucleotides, the CDR3 is TGTGCCAGCAGCGTAGGTTCGGGGCTAGCGGGGACCCCCTCTGATACGCAGTATTTT. As protein: CASSVGSGLAGTPSDTQYF.